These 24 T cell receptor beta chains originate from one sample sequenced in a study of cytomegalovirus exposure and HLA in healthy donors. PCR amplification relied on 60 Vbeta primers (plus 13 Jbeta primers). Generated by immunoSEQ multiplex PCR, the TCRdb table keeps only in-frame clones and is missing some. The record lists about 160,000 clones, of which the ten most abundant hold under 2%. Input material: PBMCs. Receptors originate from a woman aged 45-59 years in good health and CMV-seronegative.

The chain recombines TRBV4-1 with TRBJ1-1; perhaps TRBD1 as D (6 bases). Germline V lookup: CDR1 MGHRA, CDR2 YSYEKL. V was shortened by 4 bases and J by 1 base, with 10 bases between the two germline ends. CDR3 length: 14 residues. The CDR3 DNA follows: TGCGCCAGCAGCCCTCTGGACAGGAACACTGAAGCTTTCTTT. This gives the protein CASSPLDRNTEAFF.

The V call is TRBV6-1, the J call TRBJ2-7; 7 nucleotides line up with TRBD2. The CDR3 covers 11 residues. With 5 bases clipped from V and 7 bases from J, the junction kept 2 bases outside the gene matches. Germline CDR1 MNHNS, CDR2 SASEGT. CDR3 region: CASSYGREQYF. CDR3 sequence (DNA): TGTGCCAGCAGTTACGGGAGGGAGCAGTACTTC.

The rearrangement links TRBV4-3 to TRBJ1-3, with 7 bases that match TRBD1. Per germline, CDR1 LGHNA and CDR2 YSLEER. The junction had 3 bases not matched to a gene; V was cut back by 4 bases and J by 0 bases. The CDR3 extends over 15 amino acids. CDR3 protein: CASSPRTGSGNTIYF. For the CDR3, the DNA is TGCGCCAGCAGCCCCCGGACAGGCTCTGGAAACACCATATATTTT.

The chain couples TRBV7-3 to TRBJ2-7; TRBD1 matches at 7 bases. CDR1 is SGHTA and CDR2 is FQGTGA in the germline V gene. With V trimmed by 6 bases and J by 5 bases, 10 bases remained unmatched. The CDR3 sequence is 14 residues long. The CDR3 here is CASSMGETGHEQYF. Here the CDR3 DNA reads TGTGCCAGCAGTATGGGGGAGACAGGGCACGAGCAGTACTTC.

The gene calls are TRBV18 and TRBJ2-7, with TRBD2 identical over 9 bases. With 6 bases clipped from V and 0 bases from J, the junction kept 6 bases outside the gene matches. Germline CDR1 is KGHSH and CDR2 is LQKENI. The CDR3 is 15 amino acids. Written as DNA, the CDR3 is TGTGCCAGCTCTCCTAGCGGGAAGAGCTCCTACGAGCAGTACTTC. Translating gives CASSPSGKSSYEQYF.

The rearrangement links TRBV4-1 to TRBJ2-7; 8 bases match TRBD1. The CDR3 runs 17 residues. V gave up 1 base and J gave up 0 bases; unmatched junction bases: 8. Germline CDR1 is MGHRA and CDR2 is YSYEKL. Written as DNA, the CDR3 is TGCGCCAGCAGCCAAGGATCAGGGGGCGGAAACTCCTACGAGCAGTACTTC. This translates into CASSQGSGGGNSYEQYF.

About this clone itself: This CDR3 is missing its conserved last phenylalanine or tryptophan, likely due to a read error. The CDR3 region has the DNA TGCGCCAGCAGCCGTATGCCGAGACAGGGGAATCAGCCCCAGCATCTT. Translating gives CASSRMPRQGNQPQHL. The J gene is TRBJ1-5, the V gene TRBV4-1; 8 positions match TRBD1. CDR3 length: 16 residues. J was trimmed by 4 bases and V by 4 bases; bases with no gene match: 9. CDR1 is MGHRA and CDR2 is YSYEKL in the germline V gene.

This chain's CDR3 is CASSYIPNSPLHF. The CDR3 DNA reads TGTGCCAGCAGTTACATCCCGAATTCACCCCTCCACTTT. The chain uses TRBV6-5 and TRBJ1-6; D is unclear. This CDR3 is 13 amino acids long. Trimming took 2 bases from V and 7 from J, leaving 6 bases between them. Looked up from germline, CDR1 is MNHEY and CDR2 is SVGAGI.

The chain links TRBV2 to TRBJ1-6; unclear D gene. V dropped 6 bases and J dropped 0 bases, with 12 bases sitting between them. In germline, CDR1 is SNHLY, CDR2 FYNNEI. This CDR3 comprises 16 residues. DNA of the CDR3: TGTGCCAGCAGCGGAACTGGGAGCTCCTATAATTCACCCCTCCACTTT. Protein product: CASSGTGSSYNSPLHF. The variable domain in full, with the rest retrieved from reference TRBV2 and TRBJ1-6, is EPEVTQTPSHQVTQMGQEVILRCVPISNHLYFYWYRQILGQKVEFLVSFYNNEISEKSEIFDDQFSVERPDGSNFTLKIRSTKLEDSAMYFCASSGTGSSYNSPLHFGNGTRLTVT.

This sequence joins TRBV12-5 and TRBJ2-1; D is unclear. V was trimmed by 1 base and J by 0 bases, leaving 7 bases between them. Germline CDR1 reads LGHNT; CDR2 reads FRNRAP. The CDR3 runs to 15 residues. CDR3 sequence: CASGLDLSSYNEQFF. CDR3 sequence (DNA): TGTGCTAGTGGTTTGGATCTTAGCTCCTACAATGAGCAGTTCTTC.

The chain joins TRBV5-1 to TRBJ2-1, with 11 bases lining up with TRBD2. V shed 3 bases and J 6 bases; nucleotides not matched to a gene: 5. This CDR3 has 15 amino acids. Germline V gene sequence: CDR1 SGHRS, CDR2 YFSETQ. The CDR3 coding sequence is TGCGCCAGCAGCTCCGGGACTAGCGGCGCCAATGAGCAGTTCTTC. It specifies CASSSGTSGANEQFF.

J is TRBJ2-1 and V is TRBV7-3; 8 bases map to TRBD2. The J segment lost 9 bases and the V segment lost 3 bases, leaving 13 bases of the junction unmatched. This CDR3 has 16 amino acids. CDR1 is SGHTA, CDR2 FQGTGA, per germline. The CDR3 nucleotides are TGTGCCAGCAGCTTTCCCGGGACTAGTTATCTAGCTGAGCAGTTCTTC. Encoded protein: CASSFPGTSYLAEQFF. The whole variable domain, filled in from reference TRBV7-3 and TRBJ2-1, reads GAGVSQTPSNKVTEKGKYVELRCDPISGHTALYWYRQSLGQGPEFLIYFQGTGAADDSGLPNDRFFAVRPEGSVSTLKIQRTERGDSAVYLCASSFPGTSYLAEQFFGPGTRLTVL.

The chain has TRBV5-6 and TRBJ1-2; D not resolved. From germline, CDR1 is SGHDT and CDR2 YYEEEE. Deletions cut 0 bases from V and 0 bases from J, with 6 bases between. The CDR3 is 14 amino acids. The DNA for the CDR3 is TGTGCCAGCAGCTTGGAAGGAGCTAACTATGGCTACACCTTC. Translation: CASSLEGANYGYTF. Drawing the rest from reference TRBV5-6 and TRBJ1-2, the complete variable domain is DAGVTQSPTHLIKTRGQQVTLRCSPKSGHDTVSWYQQALGQGPQFIFQYYEEEERQRGNFPDRFSGHQFPNYSSELNVNALLLGDSALYLCASSLEGANYGYTFGSGTRLTVV.

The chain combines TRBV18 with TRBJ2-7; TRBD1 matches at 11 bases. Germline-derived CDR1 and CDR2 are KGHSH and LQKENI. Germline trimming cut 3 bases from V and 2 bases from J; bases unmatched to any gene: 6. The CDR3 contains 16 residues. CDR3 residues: CASSPSGQGGTYEQYF. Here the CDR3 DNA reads TGTGCCAGCTCACCCTCGGGACAGGGGGGTACCTACGAGCAGTACTTC.

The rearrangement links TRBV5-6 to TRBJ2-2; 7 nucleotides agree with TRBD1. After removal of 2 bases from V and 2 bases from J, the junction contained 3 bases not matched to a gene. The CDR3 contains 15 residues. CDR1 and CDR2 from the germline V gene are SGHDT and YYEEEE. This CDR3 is CASSFYRGNTGELFF. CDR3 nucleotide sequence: TGTGCCAGCAGCTTCTACAGGGGAAACACCGGGGAGCTGTTTTTT.

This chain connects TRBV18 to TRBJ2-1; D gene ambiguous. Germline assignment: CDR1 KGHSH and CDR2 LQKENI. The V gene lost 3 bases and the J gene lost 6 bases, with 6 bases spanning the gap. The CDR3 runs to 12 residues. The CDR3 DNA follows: TGTGCCAGCTCACCGAAACTCAATGAGCAGTTCTTC. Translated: CASSPKLNEQFF. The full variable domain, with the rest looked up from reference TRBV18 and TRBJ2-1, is NAGVMQNPRHLVRRRGQEARLRCSPMKGHSHVYWYRQLPEEGLKFMVYLQKENIIDESGMPKERFSAEFPKEGPSILRIQQVVRGDSAAYFCASSPKLNEQFFGPGTRLTVL.

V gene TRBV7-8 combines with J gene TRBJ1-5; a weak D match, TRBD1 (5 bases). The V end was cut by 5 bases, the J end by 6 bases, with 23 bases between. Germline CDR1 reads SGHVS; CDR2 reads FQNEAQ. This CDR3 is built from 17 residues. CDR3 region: CASSLREAGFIVQPQHF. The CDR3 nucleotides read TGTGCCAGCAGCCTCCGGGAGGCAGGGTTCATTGTTCAGCCCCAGCATTTT.

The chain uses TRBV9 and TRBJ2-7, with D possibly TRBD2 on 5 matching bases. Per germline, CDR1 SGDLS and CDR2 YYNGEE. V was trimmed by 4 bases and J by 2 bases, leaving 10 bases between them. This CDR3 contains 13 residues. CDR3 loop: CASSRGPTYEQYF. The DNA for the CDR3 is TGTGCCAGCAGCCGCGGGCCCACCTACGAGCAGTACTTC.

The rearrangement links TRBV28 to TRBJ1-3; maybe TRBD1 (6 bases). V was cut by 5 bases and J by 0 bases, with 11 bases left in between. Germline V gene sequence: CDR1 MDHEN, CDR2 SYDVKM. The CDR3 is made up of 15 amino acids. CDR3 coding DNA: TGTGCCAGCAGTCTTGGGGGCTACTCTGGAAACACCATATATTTT. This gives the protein CASSLGGYSGNTIYF. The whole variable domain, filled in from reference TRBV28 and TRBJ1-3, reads DVKVTQSSRYLVKRTGEKVFLECVQDMDHENMFWYRQDPGLGLRLIYFSYDVKMKEKGDIPEGYSVSREKKERFSLILESASTNQTSMYLCASSLGGYSGNTIYFGEGSWLTVV.

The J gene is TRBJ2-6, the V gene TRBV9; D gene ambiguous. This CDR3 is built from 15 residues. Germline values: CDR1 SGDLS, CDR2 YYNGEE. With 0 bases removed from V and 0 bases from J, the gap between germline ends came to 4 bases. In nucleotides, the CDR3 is TGTGCCAGCAGCGTAGGGGCCTCTGGGGCCAACGTCCTGACTTTC. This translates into CASSVGASGANVLTF.

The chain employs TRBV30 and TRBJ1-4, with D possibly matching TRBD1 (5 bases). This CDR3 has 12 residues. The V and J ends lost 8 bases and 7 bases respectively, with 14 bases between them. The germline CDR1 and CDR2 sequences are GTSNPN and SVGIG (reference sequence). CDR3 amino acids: CAGGGIGEKLFF. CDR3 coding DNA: TGTGCCGGGGGGGGGATAGGTGAAAAACTGTTTTTT.

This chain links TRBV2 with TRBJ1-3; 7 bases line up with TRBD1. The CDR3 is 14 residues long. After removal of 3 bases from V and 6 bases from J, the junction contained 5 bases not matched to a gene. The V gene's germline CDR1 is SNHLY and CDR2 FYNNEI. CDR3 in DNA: TGTGCCAGCAGTGATTCAGGGGGTGTAAACACCATATATTTT. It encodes CASSDSGGVNTIYF.

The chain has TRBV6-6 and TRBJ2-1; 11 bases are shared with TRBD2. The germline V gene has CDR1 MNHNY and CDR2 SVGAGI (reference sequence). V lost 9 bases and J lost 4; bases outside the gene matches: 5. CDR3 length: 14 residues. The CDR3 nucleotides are TGTGCCAGTACCGGACTAGCGGGTTACAATGAGCAGTTCTTC. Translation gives CASTGLAGYNEQFF.

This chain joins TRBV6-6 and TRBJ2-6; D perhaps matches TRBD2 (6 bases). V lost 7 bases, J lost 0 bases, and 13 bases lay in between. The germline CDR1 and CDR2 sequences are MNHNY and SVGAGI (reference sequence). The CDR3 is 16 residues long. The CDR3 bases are TGTGCCAGCATCGGACTAACGGGCTCTGGGGCCAACGTCCTGACTTTC. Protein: CASIGLTGSGANVLTF.